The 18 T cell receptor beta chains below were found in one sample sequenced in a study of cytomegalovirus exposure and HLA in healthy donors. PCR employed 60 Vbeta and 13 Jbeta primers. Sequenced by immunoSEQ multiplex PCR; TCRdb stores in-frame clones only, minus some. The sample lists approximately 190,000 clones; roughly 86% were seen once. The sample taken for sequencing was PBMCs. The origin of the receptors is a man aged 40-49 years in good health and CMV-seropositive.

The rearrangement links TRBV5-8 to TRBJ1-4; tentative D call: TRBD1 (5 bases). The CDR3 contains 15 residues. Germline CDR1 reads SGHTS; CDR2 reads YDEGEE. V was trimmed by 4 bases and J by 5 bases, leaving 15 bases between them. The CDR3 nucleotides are TGTGCCAGCAGCCCGGGGGACGGACCGAATGAAAAACTGTTTTTT. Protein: CASSPGDGPNEKLFF.

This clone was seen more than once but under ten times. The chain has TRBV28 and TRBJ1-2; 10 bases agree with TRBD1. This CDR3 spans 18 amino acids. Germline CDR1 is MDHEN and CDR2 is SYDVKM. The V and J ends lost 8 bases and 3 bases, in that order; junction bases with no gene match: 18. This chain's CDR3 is CASSVAGTGASFDYGYTF. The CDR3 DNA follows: TGTGCCAGCTCAGTGGCCGGGACAGGGGCCTCATTCGACTATGGCTACACCTTC.

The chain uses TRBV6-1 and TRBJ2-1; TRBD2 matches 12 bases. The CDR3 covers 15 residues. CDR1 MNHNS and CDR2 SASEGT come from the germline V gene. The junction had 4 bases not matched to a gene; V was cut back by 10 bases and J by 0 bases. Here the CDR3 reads CATATSGSSYNEQFF. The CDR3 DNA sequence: TGTGCCACCGCGACTAGCGGGAGCTCCTACAATGAGCAGTTCTTC.

The CDR3 DNA is TGTGCCAGCAGCCTAGAACAGGGTGGTGGTGAAGCTTTCTTT. Translated: CASSLEQGGGEAFF. V gene TRBV27 combines with J gene TRBJ1-1; a weak D match, TRBD1 (6 bases). The V and J ends lost 6 bases and 7 bases respectively, with 18 bases between them. Germline V gene data show CDR1 as MNHEY and CDR2 as SMNVEV (reference sequence). CDR3 length equals 14 residues.

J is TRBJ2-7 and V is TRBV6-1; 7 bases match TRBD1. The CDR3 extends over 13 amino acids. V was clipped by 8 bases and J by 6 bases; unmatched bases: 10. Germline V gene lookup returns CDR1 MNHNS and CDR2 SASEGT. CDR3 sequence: CASQTGSGIEQYF. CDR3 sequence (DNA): TGTGCCAGCCAGACAGGGAGCGGTATCGAGCAGTACTTC.

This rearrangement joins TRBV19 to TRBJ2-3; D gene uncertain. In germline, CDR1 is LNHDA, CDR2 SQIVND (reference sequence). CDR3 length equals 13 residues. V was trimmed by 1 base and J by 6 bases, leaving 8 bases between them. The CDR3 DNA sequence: TGTGCCAGTAGTATAGGGAGTGAGGATACGCAGTATTTT. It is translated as CASSIGSEDTQYF.

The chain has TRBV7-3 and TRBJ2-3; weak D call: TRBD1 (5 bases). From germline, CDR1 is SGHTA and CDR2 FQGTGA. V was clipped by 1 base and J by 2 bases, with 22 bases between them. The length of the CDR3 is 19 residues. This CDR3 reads CASSLRTGVGAGHTDTQYF. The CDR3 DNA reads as TGTGCCAGCAGCTTAAGAACCGGCGTAGGGGCTGGGCACACAGATACGCAGTATTTT.

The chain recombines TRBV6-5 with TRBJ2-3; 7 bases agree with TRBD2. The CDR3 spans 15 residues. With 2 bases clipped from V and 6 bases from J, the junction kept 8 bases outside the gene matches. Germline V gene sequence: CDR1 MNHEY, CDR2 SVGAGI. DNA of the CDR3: TGTGCCAGCAGTTACGTGGGGCTAGCGGTCGATACGCAGTATTTT. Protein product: CASSYVGLAVDTQYF.

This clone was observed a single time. CDR3 DNA sequence: TGTGCCAGCAGTTCTGAACTAGCGGGCCAAGAGACCCAGTACTTC. It specifies CASSSELAGQETQYF. V usage is TRBV11-2 and J usage is TRBJ2-5, with 9 positions matching TRBD2. The CDR3 is made up of 15 amino acids. Germline V gives CDR1 SGHAT, CDR2 FQNNGV. Trimming removed 6 bases from V and 1 base from J; junction bases left unmatched: 6.

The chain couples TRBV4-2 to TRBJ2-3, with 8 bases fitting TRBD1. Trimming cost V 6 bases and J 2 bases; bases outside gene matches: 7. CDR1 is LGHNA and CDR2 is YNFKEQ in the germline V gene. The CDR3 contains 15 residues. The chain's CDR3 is CASSPGQGHTDTQYF. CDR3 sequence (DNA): TGTGCCAGCAGTCCAGGACAGGGCCACACAGATACGCAGTATTTT.

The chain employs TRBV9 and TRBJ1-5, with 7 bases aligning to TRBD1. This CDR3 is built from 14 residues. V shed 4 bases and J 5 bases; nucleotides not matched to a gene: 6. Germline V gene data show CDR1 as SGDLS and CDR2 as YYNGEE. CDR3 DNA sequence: TGTGCCAGCAGCCGCTCCCAGGGGGATCAGCCCCAGCATTTT. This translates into CASSRSQGDQPQHF.

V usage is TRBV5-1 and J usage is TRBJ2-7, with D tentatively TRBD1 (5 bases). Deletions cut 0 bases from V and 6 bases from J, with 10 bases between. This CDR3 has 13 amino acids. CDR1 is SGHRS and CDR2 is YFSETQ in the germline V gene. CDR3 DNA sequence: TGCGCCAGCAGCTTGGCCCCAGGGCTCGAGCAGTACTTC. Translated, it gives CASSLAPGLEQYF.

In DNA, the CDR3 is TGTGCCAGCAGTTACTCCCAGGGGTGGTCCGGGGAGCTGTTTTTT. Translating gives CASSYSQGWSGELFF. The rearrangement uses TRBV6-5 and TRBJ2-2; D possibly corresponds to TRBD1 (6 bases). The CDR3 loop spans 15 amino acids. Germline V gene data show CDR1 as MNHEY and CDR2 as SVGAGI. Trimming removed 0 bases at V and 6 bases at J, with 11 bases between.

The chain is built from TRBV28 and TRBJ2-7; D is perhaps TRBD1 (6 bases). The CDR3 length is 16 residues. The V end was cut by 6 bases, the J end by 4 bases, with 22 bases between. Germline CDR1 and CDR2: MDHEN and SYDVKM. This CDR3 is CASRSETGTSAYEQYF. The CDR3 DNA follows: TGTGCCAGCAGATCAGAAACCGGGACATCTGCGTACGAGCAGTACTTC.

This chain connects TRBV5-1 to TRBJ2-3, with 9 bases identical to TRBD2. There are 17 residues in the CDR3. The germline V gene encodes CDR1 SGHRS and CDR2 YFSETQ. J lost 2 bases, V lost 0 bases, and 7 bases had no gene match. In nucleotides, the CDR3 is TGCGCCAGCAGCTTGGGAGCGGCGGGAGGGAACACAGATACGCAGTATTTT. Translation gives CASSLGAAGGNTDTQYF.

The CDR3 DNA reads as TGTGCCAGCAGCTCGCAGACAGGGGGAAACTATGGCTACACCTTC. Translation: CASSSQTGGNYGYTF. This chain uses TRBV5-5 with TRBJ1-2, with 9 bases matching TRBD1. The germline CDR1 and CDR2 sequences are SGHKS and YYEKEE (reference sequence). This CDR3 is built from 15 residues. V lost 3 bases to trimming and J lost 2 bases; unmatched junction nucleotides: 5.

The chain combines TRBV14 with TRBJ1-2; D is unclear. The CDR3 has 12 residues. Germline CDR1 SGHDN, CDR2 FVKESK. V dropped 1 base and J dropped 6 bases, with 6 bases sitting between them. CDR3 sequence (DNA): TGTGCCAGCAGCCAAGTTGGAGATGGCTACACCTTC. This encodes CASSQVGDGYTF. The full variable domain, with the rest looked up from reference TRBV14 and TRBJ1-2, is EAGVTQFPSHSVIEKGQTVTLRCDPISGHDNLYWYRRVMGKEIKFLLHFVKESKQDESGMPNNRFLAERTGGTYSTLKVQPAELEDSGVYFCASSQVGDGYTFGSGTRLTVV.

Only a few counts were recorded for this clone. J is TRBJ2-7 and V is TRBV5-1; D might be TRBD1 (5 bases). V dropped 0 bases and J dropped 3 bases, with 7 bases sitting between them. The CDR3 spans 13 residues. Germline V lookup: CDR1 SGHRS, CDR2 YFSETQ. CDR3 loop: CASSLGGGYEQYF. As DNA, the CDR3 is TGCGCCAGCAGCTTGGGGGGCGGCTACGAGCAGTACTTC.